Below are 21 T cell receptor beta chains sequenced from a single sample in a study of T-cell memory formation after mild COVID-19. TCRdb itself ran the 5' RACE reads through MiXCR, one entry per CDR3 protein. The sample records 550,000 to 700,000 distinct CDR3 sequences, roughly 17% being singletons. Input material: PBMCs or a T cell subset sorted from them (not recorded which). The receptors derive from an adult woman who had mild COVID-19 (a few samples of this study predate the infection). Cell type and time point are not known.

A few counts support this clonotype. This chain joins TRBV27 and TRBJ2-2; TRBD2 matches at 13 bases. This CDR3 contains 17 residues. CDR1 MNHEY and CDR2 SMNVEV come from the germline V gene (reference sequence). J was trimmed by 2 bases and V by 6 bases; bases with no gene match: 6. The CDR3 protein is CASSPWGLAGNTGELFF. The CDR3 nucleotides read TGTGCCAGCAGCCCCTGGGGACTAGCGGGAAACACCGGGGAGCTGTTTTTT.

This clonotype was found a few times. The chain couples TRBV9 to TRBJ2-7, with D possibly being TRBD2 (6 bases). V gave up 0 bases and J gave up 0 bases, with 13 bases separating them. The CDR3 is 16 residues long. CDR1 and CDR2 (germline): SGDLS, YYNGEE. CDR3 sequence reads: CASSVVGGAPSYEQYF. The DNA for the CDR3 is TGTGCCAGCAGCGTAGTTGGAGGGGCCCCCTCCTACGAGCAGTACTTC.

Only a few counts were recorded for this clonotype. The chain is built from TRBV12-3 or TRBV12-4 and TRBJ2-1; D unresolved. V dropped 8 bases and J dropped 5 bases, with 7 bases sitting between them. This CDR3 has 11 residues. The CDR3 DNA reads TGTGCCAGCGAGTTAAACAATGAGCAGTTCTTC. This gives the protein CASELNNEQFF.

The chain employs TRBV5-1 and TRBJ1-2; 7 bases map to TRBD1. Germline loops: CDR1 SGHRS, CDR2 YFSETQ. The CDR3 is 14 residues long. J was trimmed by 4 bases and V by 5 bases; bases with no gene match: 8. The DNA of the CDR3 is TGCGCCAGCAGGAGGGACAGCCAGTTCTATGGCTACACCTTC. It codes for CASRRDSQFYGYTF.

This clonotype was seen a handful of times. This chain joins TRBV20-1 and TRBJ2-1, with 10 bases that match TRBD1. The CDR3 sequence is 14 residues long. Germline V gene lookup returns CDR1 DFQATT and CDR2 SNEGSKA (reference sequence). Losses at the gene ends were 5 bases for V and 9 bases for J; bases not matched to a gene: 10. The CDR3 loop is CSALTGGEVGEQFF. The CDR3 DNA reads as TGCAGTGCTCTGACAGGGGGCGAGGTGGGTGAGCAGTTCTTC.

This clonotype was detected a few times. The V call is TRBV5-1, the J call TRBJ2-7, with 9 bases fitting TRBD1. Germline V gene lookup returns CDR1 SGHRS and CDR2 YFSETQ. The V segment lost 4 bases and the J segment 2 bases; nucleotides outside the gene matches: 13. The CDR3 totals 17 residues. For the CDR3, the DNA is TGCGCCAGCAGCCTGGGTCGGGACAGGGCATATGCCTACGAGCAGTACTTC. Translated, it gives CASSLGRDRAYAYEQYF.

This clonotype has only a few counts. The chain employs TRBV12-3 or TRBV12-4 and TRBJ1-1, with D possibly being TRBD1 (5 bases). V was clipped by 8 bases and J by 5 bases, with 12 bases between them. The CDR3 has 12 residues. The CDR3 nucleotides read TGTGCCAGCGTTGGGGGGGTTACTGAAGCTTTCTTT. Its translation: CASVGGVTEAFF.

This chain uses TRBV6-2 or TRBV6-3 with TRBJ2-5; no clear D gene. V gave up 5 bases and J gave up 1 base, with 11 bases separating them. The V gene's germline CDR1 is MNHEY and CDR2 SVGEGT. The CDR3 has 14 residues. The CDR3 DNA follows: TGTGCCAGCAGTCCTAGGAGCCTCCAAGAGACCCAGTACTTC. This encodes CASSPRSLQETQYF.

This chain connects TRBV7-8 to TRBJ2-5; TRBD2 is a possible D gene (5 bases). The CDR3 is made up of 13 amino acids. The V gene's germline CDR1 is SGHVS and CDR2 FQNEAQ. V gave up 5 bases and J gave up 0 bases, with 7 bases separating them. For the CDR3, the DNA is TGTGCCAGCAGCCGGAGGCACCAAGAGACCCAGTACTTC. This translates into CASSRRHQETQYF.

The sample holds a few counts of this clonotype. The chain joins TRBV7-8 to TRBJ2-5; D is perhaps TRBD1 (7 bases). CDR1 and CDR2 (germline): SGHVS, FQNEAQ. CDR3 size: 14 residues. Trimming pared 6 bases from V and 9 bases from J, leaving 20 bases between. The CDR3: CASSPGTLRGPQYF. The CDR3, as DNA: TGTGCCAGCAGTCCCGGGACTTTGAGGGGGCCCCAGTACTTC.

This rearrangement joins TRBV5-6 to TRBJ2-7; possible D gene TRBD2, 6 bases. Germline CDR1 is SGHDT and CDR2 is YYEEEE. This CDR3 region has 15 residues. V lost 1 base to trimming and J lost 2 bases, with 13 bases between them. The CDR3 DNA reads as TGTGCCAGCAGCTTGCTCGGGGCGGGAACCTACGAGCAGTACTTC. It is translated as CASSLLGAGTYEQYF. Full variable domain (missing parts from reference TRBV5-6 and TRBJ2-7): DAGVTQSPTHLIKTRGQQVTLRCSPKSGHDTVSWYQQALGQGPQFIFQYYEEEERQRGNFPDRFSGHQFPNYSSELNVNALLLGDSALYLCASSLLGAGTYEQYFGPGTRLTVT.

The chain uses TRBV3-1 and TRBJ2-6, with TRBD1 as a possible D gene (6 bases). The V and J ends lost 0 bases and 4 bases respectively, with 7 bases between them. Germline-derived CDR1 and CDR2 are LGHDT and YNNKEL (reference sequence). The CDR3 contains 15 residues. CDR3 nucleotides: TGTGCCAGCAGCCAAGAGGGGACAGGGGCCAACGTCCTGACTTTC. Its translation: CASSQEGTGANVLTF.

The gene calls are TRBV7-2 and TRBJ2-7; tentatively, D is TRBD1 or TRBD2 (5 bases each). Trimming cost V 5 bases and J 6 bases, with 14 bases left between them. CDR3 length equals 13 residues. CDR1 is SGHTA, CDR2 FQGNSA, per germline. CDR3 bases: TGTGCCAGCAGCGCCTCGAGGGGTTTCGAGCAGTACTTC. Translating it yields CASSASRGFEQYF.

DNA for the CDR3: TGCAGTGCTAGACTAGCGCCTCAAGAGACCCAGTACTTC. Amino acids: CSARLAPQETQYF. The chain combines TRBV20-1 with TRBJ2-5; TRBD2 is a possible D gene (6 bases). V was trimmed by 2 bases and J by 2 bases, leaving 9 bases between them. CDR1 and CDR2 from the germline V gene are DFQATT and SNEGSKA (reference sequence). The CDR3 extends over 13 amino acids.

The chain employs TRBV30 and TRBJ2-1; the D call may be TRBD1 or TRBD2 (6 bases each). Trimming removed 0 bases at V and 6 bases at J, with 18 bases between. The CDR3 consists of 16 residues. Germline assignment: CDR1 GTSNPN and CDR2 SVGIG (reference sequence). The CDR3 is CAWSVLVSGARNEQFF. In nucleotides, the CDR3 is TGTGCCTGGAGTGTTCTGGTATCGGGGGCGCGCAATGAGCAGTTCTTC.

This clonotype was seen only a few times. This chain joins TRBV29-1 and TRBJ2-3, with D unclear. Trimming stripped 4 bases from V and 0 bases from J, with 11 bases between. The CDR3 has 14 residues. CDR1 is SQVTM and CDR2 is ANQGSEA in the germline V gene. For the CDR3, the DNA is TGCAGCGTTGGGGCCCGCCTTAGCACAGATACGCAGTATTTT. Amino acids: CSVGARLSTDTQYF.

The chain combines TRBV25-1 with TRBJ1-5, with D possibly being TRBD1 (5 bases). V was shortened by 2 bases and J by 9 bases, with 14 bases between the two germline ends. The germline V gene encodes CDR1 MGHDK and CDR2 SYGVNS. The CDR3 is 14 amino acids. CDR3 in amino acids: CASSEQGIPWPQHF. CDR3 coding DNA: TGTGCCAGCAGTGAACAGGGAATCCCCTGGCCCCAGCATTTT.

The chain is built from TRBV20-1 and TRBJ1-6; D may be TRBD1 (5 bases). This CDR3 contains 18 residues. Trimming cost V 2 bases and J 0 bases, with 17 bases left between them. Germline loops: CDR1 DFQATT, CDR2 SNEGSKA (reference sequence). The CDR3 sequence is CSARPRDWGSSYNSPLHF. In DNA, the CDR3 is TGCAGTGCTAGACCTCGGGACTGGGGAAGCTCCTATAATTCACCCCTCCACTTT.

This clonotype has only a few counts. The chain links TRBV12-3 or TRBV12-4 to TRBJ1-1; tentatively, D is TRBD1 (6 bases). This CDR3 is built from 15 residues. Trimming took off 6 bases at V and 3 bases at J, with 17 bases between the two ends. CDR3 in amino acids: CASRPRAGADTEAFF. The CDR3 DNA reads TGTGCCAGCAGGCCGCGGGCGGGGGCTGACACTGAAGCTTTCTTT.

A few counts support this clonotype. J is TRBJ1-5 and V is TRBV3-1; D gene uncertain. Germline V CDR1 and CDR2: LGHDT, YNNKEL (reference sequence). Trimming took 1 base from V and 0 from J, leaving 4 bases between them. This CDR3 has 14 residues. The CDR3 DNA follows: TGTGCCAGCAGCCAAGCGGATAGCAATCAGCCCCAGCATTTT. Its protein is CASSQADSNQPQHF.

The CDR3 DNA reads TGTGCCAGCACCGAGCAGGGTGCGGAGACCCAGTACTTC. Residues: CASTEQGAETQYF. The chain employs TRBV12-3 or TRBV12-4 and TRBJ2-5, with TRBD1 as a possible D gene (5 bases). V was clipped by 7 bases and J by 5 bases, with 14 bases between them. The CDR3 covers 13 residues.